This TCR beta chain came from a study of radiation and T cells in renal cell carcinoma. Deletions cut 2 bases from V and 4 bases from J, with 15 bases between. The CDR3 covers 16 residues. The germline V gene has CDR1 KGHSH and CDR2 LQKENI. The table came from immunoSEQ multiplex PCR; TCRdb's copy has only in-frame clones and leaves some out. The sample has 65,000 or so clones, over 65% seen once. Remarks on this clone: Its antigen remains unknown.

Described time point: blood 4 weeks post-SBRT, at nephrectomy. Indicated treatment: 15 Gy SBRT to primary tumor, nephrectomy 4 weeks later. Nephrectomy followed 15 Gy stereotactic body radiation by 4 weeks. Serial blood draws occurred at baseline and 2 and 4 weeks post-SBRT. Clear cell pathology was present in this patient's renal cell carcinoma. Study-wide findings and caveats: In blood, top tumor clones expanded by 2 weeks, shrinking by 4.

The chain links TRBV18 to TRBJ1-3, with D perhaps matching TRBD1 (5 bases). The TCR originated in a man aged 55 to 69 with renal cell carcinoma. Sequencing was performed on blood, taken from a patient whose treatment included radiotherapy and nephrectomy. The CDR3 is CASSPASGGRGNTIYF. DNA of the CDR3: TGTGCCAGCTCACCAGCATCTGGGGGACGAGGAAACACCATATATTTT.